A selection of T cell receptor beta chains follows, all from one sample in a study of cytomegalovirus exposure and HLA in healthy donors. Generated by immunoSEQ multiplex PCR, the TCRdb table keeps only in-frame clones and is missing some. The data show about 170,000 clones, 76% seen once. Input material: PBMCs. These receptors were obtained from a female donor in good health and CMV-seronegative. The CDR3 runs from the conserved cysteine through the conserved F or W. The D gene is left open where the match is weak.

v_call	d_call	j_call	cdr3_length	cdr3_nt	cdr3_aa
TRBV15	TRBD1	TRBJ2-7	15	TGTGCCACCAGCGGTGGATACAGGGGTGGGTACGAGCAGTACTTC	CATSGGYRGGYEQYF
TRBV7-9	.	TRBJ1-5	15	TGTGCCAGCAGCCCGGAGGGAAGGGGCAATCAGCCCCAGCATTTT	CASSPEGRGNQPQHF
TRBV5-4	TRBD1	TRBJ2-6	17	TGTGCCAGCAGCTTAGGACAGGGTTACTCTGGGGCCAACGTCCTGACTTTC	CASSLGQGYSGANVLTF
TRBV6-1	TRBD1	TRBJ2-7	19	TGTGCCAGCAGTGAAGGTTTTGGGACAGGGGGTTTATATCCCTACGAGCAGTACTTC	CASSEGFGTGGLYPYEQYF
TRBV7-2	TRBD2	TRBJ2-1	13	TGTGCCAGCAGGCGACTAGCGGACAATGAGCAGTTCTTC	CASRRLADNEQFF
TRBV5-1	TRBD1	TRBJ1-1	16	TGCGCCAGCAGCCGTTTGGGGACAGGGTTGGGAACTGAAGCTTTCTTT	CASSRLGTGLGTEAFF
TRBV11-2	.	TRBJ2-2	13	TGTGCCAGCAGCCCCAGGGGGGCCGGGGAGCTGTTTTTT	CASSPRGAGELFF
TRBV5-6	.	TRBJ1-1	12	TGTGCCAGCAGCTTCCAGGAACGGGGAGCTTTCTTT	CASSFQERGAFF
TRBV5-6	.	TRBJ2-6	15	TGTGCCAGCAGCTTGTTCCACTCTGGGGCCAACGTCCTGACTTTC	CASSLFHSGANVLTF
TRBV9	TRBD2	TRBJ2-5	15	TGTGCCAGCAGCGTTGGCGGGAGGGTGGAAGAGACCCAGTACTTC	CASSVGGRVEETQYF
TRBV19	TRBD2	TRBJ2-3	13	TGTGCCAGTAGCGGGGGGGCAACAGATACGCAGTATTTT	CASSGGATDTQYF